This TCR beta chain is from a study of CD8 T cells in ankylosing spondylitis. General study points: In the blood and synovial fluid of reactive arthritis, some motif variants had been previously reported. What appeared characteristic of ankylosing spondylitis blood was a TCR beta motif of about eight highly homologous variants.

TCRdb called the 5' RACE reads again in MiXCR, with one record for every CDR3 protein. The sample includes roughly 700,000 distinct CDR3 sequences, roughly 19% seen only once; the top ten take 15% to 20%. The CDR3 sequence is 17 residues long. V trimming: 1 base; J trimming: 5 bases; junction bases outside the gene matches: 8. Germline-derived CDR1 and CDR2 are SGHAT and FQNNGV. Points on this clonotype: No antigen is known for it.

Sample: blood, either unsorted or a sorted T cell fraction (not recorded which). The receptor was isolated from a male donor with ankylosing spondylitis. This rearrangement joins TRBV11-2 to TRBJ2-7; 13 nucleotides agree with TRBD2. In nucleotides, the CDR3 is TGTGCCAGCAGCTTAGGCGGACTAGCGGGAGTATACCACGAGCAGTACTTC. Translation: CASSLGGLAGVYHEQYF. Variable domain in full (rest from reference TRBV11-2 and TRBJ2-7): EAGVAQSPRYKIIEKRQSVAFWCNPISGHATLYWYQQILGQGPKLLIQFQNNGVVDDSQLPKDRFSAERLKGVDSTLKIQPAKLEDSAVYLCASSLGGLAGVYHEQYFGPGTRLTVT.